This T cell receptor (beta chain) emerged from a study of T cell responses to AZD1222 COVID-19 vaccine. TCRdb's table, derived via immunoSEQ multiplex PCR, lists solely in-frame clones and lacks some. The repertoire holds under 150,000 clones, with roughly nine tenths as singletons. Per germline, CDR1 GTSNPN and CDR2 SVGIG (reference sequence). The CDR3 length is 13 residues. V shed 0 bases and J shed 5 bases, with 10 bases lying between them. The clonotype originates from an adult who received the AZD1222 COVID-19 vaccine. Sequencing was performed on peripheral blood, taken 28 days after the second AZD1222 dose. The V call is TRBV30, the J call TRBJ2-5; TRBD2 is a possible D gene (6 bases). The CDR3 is CAWSVASAETQYF. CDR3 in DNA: TGTGCCTGGAGTGTAGCTAGCGCGGAGACCCAGTACTTC.